What follows are 26 T cell receptor beta chains derived from one specimen sequenced in a study of beta chain features in type 1 diabetes. Study conclusions and caveats: The study found moderately but significantly shorter TCRB CDR3s in all four CD4+ subsets of Type 1 diabetes patients.

Expressed TCRB transcripts were sequenced after all isolated RNA was converted to cDNA. Sequencing used immunoSEQ multiplex PCR; TCRdb keeps in-frame clones, though not all of them. The data contain roughly 150,000 clones, roughly 9% of them singletons. Their recognized antigens are unknown. The specimen was central memory CD4+ T cells from blood. The source is a woman younger than 45 with type 1 diabetes.

The sample holds a few counts of this clone. The chain recombines TRBV5-1 with TRBJ1-1; D gene ambiguous. Trimming left V 0 bases short and J 7 bases short, with 10 bases between. The CDR3 covers 13 residues. Germline CDR1 SGHRS, CDR2 YFSETQ. CDR3 sequence (DNA): TGCGCCAGCAGCTTGGCCGCGGGCGGTGAAGCTTTCTTT. As protein: CASSLAAGGEAFF.

As regards this clone: A junction end diverges from the germline sequence, so it may reflect a read error. The CDR3 DNA follows: TGCGCCAGCAGCCCGTCCCCGGAGAGAACCCAGTACTTC. Residues: CASSPSPERTQYF. The V and J genes are TRBV11-2 and TRBJ2-5, with D uncertain. Germline loops: CDR1 SGHAT, CDR2 FQNNGV. CDR3 length: 13 amino acids.

This clone turned up a few times. The rearrangement uses TRBV19 and TRBJ2-7; the D is unclear. CDR3 length: 15 residues. Per germline, CDR1 LNHDA and CDR2 SQIVND (reference sequence). Between the trimmed V and J ends, which lost 6 bases and 0 bases, there was a span of 15 bases. This CDR3 is CASRGLDASSYEQYF. For the CDR3, the DNA is TGTGCCAGTAGAGGCCTAGACGCCTCCTCCTACGAGCAGTACTTC.

J is TRBJ1-2 and V is TRBV7-9; no firm D call. The germline gives CDR1 SEHNR, CDR2 FQNEAQ (reference sequence). CDR3 length equals 13 residues. V lost 5 bases and J 6 bases, leaving 13 bases between the germline ends. CDR3 sequence reads: CASSPPRENGYTF. CDR3 nucleotides: TGTGCCAGCAGCCCTCCGAGGGAAAATGGCTACACCTTC.

A few counts support this clone. CDR3 coding DNA: TGCAGCGTTGGACAGGGGAATGCTGAAGCTTTCTTT. This sequence encodes CSVGQGNAEAFF. The rearrangement joins TRBV29-1 to TRBJ1-1; 8 nucleotides match TRBD1. This CDR3 contains 12 residues. The germline CDR1 and CDR2 sequences are SQVTM and ANQGSEA. V dropped 4 bases and J dropped 6; count of bases not matched to a gene: 4.

This chain links TRBV29-1 with TRBJ2-6; 8 positions match TRBD1. With V trimmed by 7 bases and J by 2 bases, 4 bases remained unmatched. The CDR3 contains 14 residues. Germline CDR1 and CDR2: SQVTM and ANQGSEA. Written as DNA, the CDR3 is TGCAGCGCTGCGGACAGGGCTGGGGCCAACGTCCTGACTTTC. It yields the protein CSAADRAGANVLTF.

The chain uses TRBV4-1 and TRBJ1-2; 8 bases map to TRBD1. V shed 4 bases and J 11 bases; nucleotides not matched to a gene: 12. CDR1 is MGHRA and CDR2 is YSYEKL in the germline V gene. The CDR3 covers 14 residues. CDR3 sequence: CASSRPGQAPRYTF. The CDR3 DNA reads TGCGCCAGCAGCCGCCCGGGACAGGCCCCCCGATACACCTTC.

In its sample, this clone was seen a few times. This rearrangement joins TRBV28 to TRBJ2-1, with TRBD2 matching 11 bases. The CDR3 length is 16 residues. The junction had 4 bases not matched to a gene; V was cut back by 6 bases and J by 0 bases. The germline gives CDR1 MDHEN, CDR2 SYDVKM. The CDR3 coding sequence is TGTGCCAGCAGCACTAGCGGGAGAGACTCCTACAATGAGCAGTTCTTC. Residues: CASSTSGRDSYNEQFF.

The table lists this clone with a few counts. The rearrangement uses TRBV2 and TRBJ1-1; 9 nucleotides agree with TRBD1. Germline V lookup: CDR1 SNHLY, CDR2 FYNNEI. The CDR3 is made up of 14 amino acids. Losses at the gene ends were 7 bases for V and 0 bases for J; bases not matched to a gene: 3. CDR3 residues: CASNTGGMNTEAFF. CDR3 nucleotide sequence: TGTGCCAGCAATACAGGGGGCATGAACACTGAAGCTTTCTTT. Filled out from reference TRBV2 and TRBJ1-1, the complete variable domain reads EPEVTQTPSHQVTQMGQEVILRCVPISNHLYFYWYRQILGQKVEFLVSFYNNEISEKSEIFDDQFSVERPDGSNFTLKIRSTKLEDSAMYFCASNTGGMNTEAFFGQGTRLTVV.

This clone came up a few times. The J gene is TRBJ2-3, the V gene TRBV6-5; TRBD2 matches 7 bases. The CDR3 length is 15 residues. Germline lookup yields CDR1 MNHEY and CDR2 SVGAGI. V dropped 2 bases and J dropped 3; count of bases not matched to a gene: 5. CDR3: CASSYGGSSTDTQYF. The CDR3 nucleotides read TGTGCCAGCAGTTACGGCGGGAGTAGTACAGATACGCAGTATTTT.

This clone was seen only a few times. This chain joins TRBV7-2 and TRBJ1-1; no clear D. This CDR3 is 12 amino acids long. Trimming took off 1 base at V and 4 bases at J, with 4 bases between the two ends. Germline CDR1 SGHTA, CDR2 FQGNSA. CDR3 region: CASSLDSTEAFF. In DNA form, the CDR3 reads TGTGCCAGCAGCTTAGACAGCACTGAAGCTTTCTTT.

This clone was observed a few times. The J gene is TRBJ2-3, the V gene TRBV7-2, with 9 bases aligning to TRBD2. This CDR3 has 13 amino acids. CDR1 SGHTA and CDR2 FQGNSA come from the germline V gene. Trimming removed 11 bases from V and 4 bases from J; junction bases left unmatched: 7. DNA for the CDR3: TGTGCCGGCGGAGGACTAGCGTCAGATACGCAGTATTTT. This sequence encodes CAGGGLASDTQYF.

The genes are TRBV5-4 and TRBJ1-2, with 8 bases lining up with TRBD1. The trim removed 0 bases at V and 5 bases at J, leaving 3 bases unmatched. Germline loops: CDR1 SGHNT, CDR2 YYREEE (reference sequence). The CDR3 consists of 14 residues. CDR3 DNA: TGTGCCAGCAGCTTGGCGGACAGGGTTTATGGCTACACCTTC. Its translation: CASSLADRVYGYTF. Complete variable domain (other parts from reference TRBV5-4 and TRBJ1-2): ETGVTQSPTHLIKTRGQQVTLRCSSQSGHNTVSWYQQALGQGPQFIFQYYREEENGRGNFPPRFSGLQFPNYSSELNVNALELDDSALYLCASSLADRVYGYTFGSGTRLTVV.

The J gene is TRBJ2-3, the V gene TRBV7-2, with 14 bases aligning to TRBD2. The germline gives CDR1 SGHTA, CDR2 FQGNSA. The CDR3 is made up of 17 amino acids. V lost 4 bases and J lost 4; bases outside the gene matches: 7. The DNA of the CDR3 is TGTGCCAGCAGCTCCAGACTAGCGGGAGGGGCAGCAGATACGCAGTATTTT. Its protein product is CASSSRLAGGAADTQYF.

This clone has only a few counts. The chain has TRBV19 and TRBJ2-5; D may be TRBD2 (6 bases). V dropped 3 bases and J dropped 2 bases, with 10 bases sitting between them. Germline V gene lookup returns CDR1 LNHDA and CDR2 SQIVND (reference sequence). This CDR3 has 14 residues. DNA of the CDR3: TGTGCCAGTAGTATTACCGGGGGACAAGAGACCCAGTACTTC. It encodes CASSITGGQETQYF.

This chain uses TRBV6-5 with TRBJ1-5; TRBD1 aligns across 7 bases. Germline V lookup: CDR1 MNHEY, CDR2 SVGAGI. The CDR3 extends over 12 amino acids. V lost 8 bases and J lost 4; bases outside the gene matches: 2. CDR3 DNA sequence: TGTGCCAGCGGGACAGTTAATCAGCCCCAGCATTTT. It yields the protein CASGTVNQPQHF.

This clone came up a few times. The rearrangement uses TRBV7-6 and TRBJ2-2, with 7 bases lining up with TRBD1. The CDR3 covers 15 residues. Germline V gives CDR1 SGHVS, CDR2 FNYEAQ. Germline trimming cut 0 bases from V and 3 bases from J; bases unmatched to any gene: 1. CDR3 coding DNA: TGTGCCAGCAGCTTAGCAACAGGGGACACCGGGGAGCTGTTTTTT. Translation: CASSLATGDTGELFF.

This clone was observed many times. The chain couples TRBV7-6 to TRBJ2-3; D gene uncertain. The CDR3 spans 13 residues. Trimming stripped 6 bases from V and 1 base from J, with 8 bases between. Germline lookup yields CDR1 SGHVS and CDR2 FNYEAQ. The CDR3 nucleotides are TGTGCCAGCAGTCGCCAGGGCACAGATACGCAGTATTTT. Amino acids: CASSRQGTDTQYF. The full variable domain, completed using reference TRBV7-6 and TRBJ2-3, is GAGVSQSPRYKVTKRGQDVALRCDPISGHVSLYWYRQALGQGPEFLTYFNYEAQQDKSGLPNDRFSAERPEGSISTLTIQRTEQRDSAMYRCASSRQGTDTQYFGPGTRLTVL.

This clone was seen only a few times. This chain joins TRBV9 and TRBJ2-3; maybe TRBD2 (6 bases). The CDR3 consists of 14 residues. Germline CDR1 reads SGDLS; CDR2 reads YYNGEE. The germline V and J ends were trimmed by 3 bases and 4 bases, with 12 bases remaining between them. The CDR3 sequence: CASSGLVRADTQYF. In nucleotides, the CDR3 is TGTGCCAGCAGCGGACTAGTTCGGGCAGATACGCAGTATTTT. Using reference TRBV9 and TRBJ2-3 for the parts outside the CDR3, the full variable domain is DSGVTQTPKHLITATGQRVTLRCSPRSGDLSVYWYQQSLDQGLQFLIQYYNGEERAKGNILERFSAQQFPDLHSELNLSSLELGDSALYFCASSGLVRADTQYFGPGTRLTVL.

This clone was seen only a few times. The chain links TRBV7-9 to TRBJ1-2; 7 nucleotides align to TRBD1. The CDR3 extends over 13 amino acids. V was pared by 5 bases and J by 13 bases, with 13 bases of the junction left unmatched. CDR1 is SEHNR and CDR2 is FQNEAQ in the germline V gene (reference sequence). In DNA form, the CDR3 reads TGTGCCAGCAGCCCTAAAGGGGGCAAGGGGGCCACCTTC. Translation gives CASSPKGGKGATF.

This clone turned up a few times. The V and J genes are TRBV18 and TRBJ2-1; D ambiguous. V lost 0 bases and J lost 5, with 8 bases in between. The CDR3 length is 14 residues. The V gene's germline CDR1 is KGHSH and CDR2 LQKENI. The CDR3 reads CASSPPYRDNEQFF. CDR3 DNA: TGTGCCAGCTCACCACCATATCGCGACAATGAGCAGTTCTTC.

A few counts support this clone. The chain employs TRBV19 and TRBJ1-1; 9 bases agree with TRBD1. The germline V gene has CDR1 LNHDA and CDR2 SQIVND (reference sequence). The CDR3 sequence is 15 residues long. The ends lost 5 bases at V and 4 bases at J; junction bases unmatched: 8. The CDR3 is CASSGYRGQSTEAFF. The CDR3 coding sequence is TGTGCCAGTAGTGGGTACAGGGGGCAGAGCACTGAAGCTTTCTTT.

This clone has a handful of counts. The chain is built from TRBV10-3 and TRBJ1-2; no clear D gene. This CDR3 contains 12 residues. Germline CDR1 is ENHRY and CDR2 is SYGVKD. Between the trimmed V and J ends, which lost 2 bases and 2 bases, there was a span of 3 bases. The DNA of the CDR3 is TGTGCCATCAGTGAGACAAACTATGGCTACACCTTC. Translated, it gives CAISETNYGYTF.

DNA of the CDR3: TGTGCCAGCAGCTTAGTAAGACTAGCGGGAGTGGCCGGGGAGCTGTTTTTT. Translated: CASSLVRLAGVAGELFF. The chain couples TRBV11-3 to TRBJ2-2, with TRBD2 identical over 12 bases. The CDR3 runs 17 residues. CDR1 SGHNT and CDR2 YENEEA come from the germline V gene. J gave up 6 bases and V 1 base, and 6 bases lay outside the gene matches.

The chain has TRBV27 and TRBJ1-2, with TRBD1 matching 7 bases. The CDR3 contains 14 residues. The germline V gene encodes CDR1 MNHEY and CDR2 SMNVEV (reference sequence). J gave up 8 bases and V 2 bases, and 8 bases lay outside the gene matches. CDR3 in DNA: TGTGCCAGCAGTTTAAATACAGGGGTTGTGGGCTACACCTTC. This gives the protein CASSLNTGVVGYTF.

V gene TRBV5-1 combines with J gene TRBJ2-6; 8 bases match TRBD1. The CDR3 is made up of 20 amino acids. CDR1 is SGHRS, CDR2 YFSETQ, per germline. V lost 0 bases and J lost 0; bases outside the gene matches: 11. The CDR3 DNA follows: TGCGCCAGCAGCTTGGCCGGGACAGGCGGAATCAGCTCTGGGGCCAACGTCCTGACTTTC. This translates into CASSLAGTGGISSGANVLTF.